The sequence of this TCR beta chain was determined in a study of control samples from healthy donors and cancer patients. Trimming cost V 0 bases and J 6 bases, with 12 bases left between them. The CDR3 totals 14 residues. Germline lookup yields CDR1 GTSNPN and CDR2 SVGIG (reference sequence). Using immunoSEQ multiplex PCR, the repertoire was profiled, and TCRdb retains in-frame clones only, with some absent. The profile covers about 88,000 clones, with 85% to 95% appearing a single time and approximately 8% taken by the ten largest. What was sequenced was blood. The source is a man aged 18 to 29 in good health. The chain employs TRBV30 and TRBJ2-1; D ambiguous. CDR3: CAWSVVASFNEQFF. The DNA for the CDR3 is TGTGCCTGGAGTGTAGTCGCCTCATTCAATGAGCAGTTCTTC.